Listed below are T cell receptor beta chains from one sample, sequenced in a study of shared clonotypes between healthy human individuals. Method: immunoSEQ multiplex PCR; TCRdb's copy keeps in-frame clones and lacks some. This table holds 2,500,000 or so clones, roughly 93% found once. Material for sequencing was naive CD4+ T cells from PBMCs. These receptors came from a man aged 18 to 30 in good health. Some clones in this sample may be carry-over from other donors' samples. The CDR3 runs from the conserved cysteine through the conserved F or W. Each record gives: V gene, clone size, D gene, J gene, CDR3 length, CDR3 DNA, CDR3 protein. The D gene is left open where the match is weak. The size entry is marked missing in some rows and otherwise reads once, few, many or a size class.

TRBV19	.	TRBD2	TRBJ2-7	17	TGTGCCAGTAGTACCTTCCGGGGGACTAGCGGGAGTTACGAGCAGTACTTC	CASSTFRGTSGSYEQYF
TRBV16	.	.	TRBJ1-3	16	TGTGCCAGCAGCCAATCCGAGAGGGGCGGTAGAAACACCATATATTTT	CASSQSERGGRNTIYF
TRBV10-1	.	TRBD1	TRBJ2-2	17	TGCGCCAGGAACCCCGAGGGACAGGGAGCCAACACCGGGGAGCTGTTTTTT	CARNPEGQGANTGELFF
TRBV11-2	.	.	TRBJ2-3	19	TGTGCCAGCCGCCCGTTAACCGGCGCGGGTCCCTTAAGCACAGATACGCAGTATTTT	CASRPLTGAGPLSTDTQYF
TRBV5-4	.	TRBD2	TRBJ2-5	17	TGTGCCAGCAGCTCTAAGAAAGCGGGAGGGCCTGGTGCGACCCAGTACTTC	CASSSKKAGGPGATQYF
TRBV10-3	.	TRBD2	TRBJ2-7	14	TGTGCCAGCTCGACCCTCAAGCGGGACTACGAGCAGTACTTC	CASSTLKRDYEQYF
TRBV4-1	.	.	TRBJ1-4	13	TGCGCCAGCAGCCAAGGATTGTACGAAAAACTGTTTTTT	CASSQGLYEKLFF
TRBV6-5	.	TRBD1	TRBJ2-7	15	TGTGCCAGCAGTTACGGGACAGGGACACCCTACGAGCAGTACTTC	CASSYGTGTPYEQYF
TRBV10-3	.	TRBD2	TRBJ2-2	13	TGTGCCATCAGTGAAACTAGCGGTGGGGAGCTGTTTTTT	CAISETSGGELFF
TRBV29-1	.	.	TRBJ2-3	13	TGCAGCGTTTCGGCGCGGGCGGCAGATACGCAGTATTTT	CSVSARAADTQYF
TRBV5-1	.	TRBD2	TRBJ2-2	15	TGCGCCAGCACCGAACTAGCGGGAGGGACCGGGGAGCTGTTTTTT	CASTELAGGTGELFF
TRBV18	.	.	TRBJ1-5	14	TGTGCCAGCAGAAGTGGGGGCTCTAATCAGCCCCAGCATTTT	CASRSGGSNQPQHF
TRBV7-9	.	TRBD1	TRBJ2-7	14	TGTGCCAGCAGCTTATCGGGACAGAACTACGAGCAGTACTTC	CASSLSGQNYEQYF
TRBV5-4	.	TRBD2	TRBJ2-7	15	TGTGCCAGCAGCTCCATGACTAGCGGAACCTACGAGCAGTACTTC	CASSSMTSGTYEQYF
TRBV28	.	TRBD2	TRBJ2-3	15	TGTGCCAGCAGTGACCCCAGCGGGAGAGGGGATACGCAGTATTTT	CASSDPSGRGDTQYF
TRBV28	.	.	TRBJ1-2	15	TGTGCCAGCAGTTTCCCGGGACCGATGTTCTATGGCTACACCTTC	CASSFPGPMFYGYTF
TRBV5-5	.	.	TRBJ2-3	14	TGTGCCAGCAGCTTGGCGGGGCCCAGAGATACGCAGTATTTT	CASSLAGPRDTQYF
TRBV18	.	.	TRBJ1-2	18	TGTGCCAGCTCACGGCTGCAGGCAGGGGCAGGTGATAACTATGGCTACACCTTC	CASSRLQAGAGDNYGYTF
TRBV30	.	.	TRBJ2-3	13	TGTGCCTGGAGTGGCACCGCGGGAGATACGCAGTATTTT	CAWSGTAGDTQYF
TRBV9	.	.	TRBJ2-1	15	TGTGCCAGCAGCGTAGTGGGGGGCCTTTACAATGAGCAGTTCTTC	CASSVVGGLYNEQFF
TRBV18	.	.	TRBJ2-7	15	TGTGCCAGCTCACCCCTGACAGGCCTATTCTACGAGCAGTACTTC	CASSPLTGLFYEQYF
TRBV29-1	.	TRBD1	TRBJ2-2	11	TGCAGCGTTCACAGGGGGGGGGAGCTGTTTTTT	CSVHRGGELFF
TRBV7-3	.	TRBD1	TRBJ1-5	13	TGTGCCAGCAGCTTACAGGGGGGTCAGCCCCAGCATTTT	CASSLQGGQPQHF
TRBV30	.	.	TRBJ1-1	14	TGTGCCTCGCTTCGGTGGGGGATTAGCACTGAAGCTTTCTTT	CASLRWGISTEAFF
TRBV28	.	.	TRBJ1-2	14	TGTGCCAGCAGTTTCCCCACCAGGGTTGTAGGCTACACCTTC	CASSFPTRVVGYTF
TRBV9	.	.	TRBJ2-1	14	TGTGCCAGCAGCCACCCTGGGCCATACAATGAGCAGTTCTTC	CASSHPGPYNEQFF
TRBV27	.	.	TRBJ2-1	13	TGTGCCAGCAGTTGGGCCAGCCCCAATGAGCAGTTCTTC	CASSWASPNEQFF
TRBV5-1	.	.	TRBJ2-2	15	TGCGCCAGCAGCTTGGGAGACTCGAACACCGGGGAGCTGTTTTTT	CASSLGDSNTGELFF
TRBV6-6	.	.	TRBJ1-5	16	TGTGCCAGCAGTTACGGGGGAACTTGGAGCAATCAGCCCCAGCATTTT	CASSYGGTWSNQPQHF
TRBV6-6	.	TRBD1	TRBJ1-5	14	TGTGCCAGCAACCCCACAGGGGTTGAACAGCCCCAGCATTTT	CASNPTGVEQPQHF
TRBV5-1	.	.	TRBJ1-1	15	TGCGCCAGCAGCTTGCCTCAGACAGGTATCACTGAAGCTTTCTTT	CASSLPQTGITEAFF
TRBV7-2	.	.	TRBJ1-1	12	TGTGCCAGCAGCCCCCCGGCCACTGAAGCTTTCTTT	CASSPPATEAFF
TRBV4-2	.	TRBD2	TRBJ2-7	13	TGTGCCAGCAGTAGTAGCGGGACCTACGAGCAGTACTTC	CASSSSGTYEQYF
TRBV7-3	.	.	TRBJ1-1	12	TGTGCCAGCAGCCCCTCCGGGGGGGGGACTTTCTTT	CASSPSGGGTFF
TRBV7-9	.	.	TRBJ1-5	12	TGTGCCAGCAGCACCCTGGGTCAGCCCCAGCATTTT	CASSTLGQPQHF
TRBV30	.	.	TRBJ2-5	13	TGTGCCTGGGGTTCATCGTACCAAGAGACCCAGTACTTC	CAWGSSYQETQYF
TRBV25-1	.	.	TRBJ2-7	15	TGTGCCAGCTCCGAGTCCCAGGGGTCCTCCTACGAGCAGTACTTC	CASSESQGSSYEQYF
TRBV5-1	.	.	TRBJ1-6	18	TGCGCCAGCAGCTTGGGTGCTTCGACGAGCTCCTATAATTCACCCCTCCACTTT	CASSLGASTSSYNSPLHF
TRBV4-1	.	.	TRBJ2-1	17	TGCGCCAGCAGCCAAGACCCCAACGGGGAGACTTACAATGAGCAGTTCTTC	CASSQDPNGETYNEQFF
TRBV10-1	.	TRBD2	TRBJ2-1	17	TGCGCCAGCAGTGAGGCTAGCGGGAGAACCGGAGTTCGGGAGCAGTTCTTC	CASSEASGRTGVREQFF
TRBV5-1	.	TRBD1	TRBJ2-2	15	TGCGCCAGCAGCTGGGGGACAGCGAACACCGGGGAGCTGTTTTTT	CASSWGTANTGELFF
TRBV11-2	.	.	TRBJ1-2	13	TGTGCCAGCAGCTTCACCATTGGGGATGGCTACACCTTC	CASSFTIGDGYTF
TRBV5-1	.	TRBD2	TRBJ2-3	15	TGCGCCAGCAGCTCCCCCGGGACTAGCTCCGATACGCAGTATTTT	CASSSPGTSSDTQYF
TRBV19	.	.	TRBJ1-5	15	TGTGCCAGTATCGATAGGGGGAATAGCAATCAGCCCCAGCATTTT	CASIDRGNSNQPQHF
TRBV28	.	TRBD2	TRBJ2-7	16	TGTGCCAGCAGTTCTGGAGCGGGATACGCGCAATACGAGCAGTACTTC	CASSSGAGYAQYEQYF
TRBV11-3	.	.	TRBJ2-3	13	TGTGCCAGCAGCTTAGGAGGGTTAGATACGCAGTATTTT	CASSLGGLDTQYF
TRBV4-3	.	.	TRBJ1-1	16	TGCGCCAGCAGCCAAGAAACGGCAGGCAAAAGGGGTAAAGCTTTCTTT	CASSQETAGKRGKAFF
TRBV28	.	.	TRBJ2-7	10	TGTGCCACCCAGGGATACGAGCAGTACTTC	CATQGYEQYF
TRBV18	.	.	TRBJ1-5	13	TGTGCCAGTTCCGATCAGCCCTATAAGCCCCAGCATTTT	CASSDQPYKPQHF
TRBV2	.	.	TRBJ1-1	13	TGTGCCAGCAGCTTACAGGGATACACTGAAGCTTTCTTT	CASSLQGYTEAFF
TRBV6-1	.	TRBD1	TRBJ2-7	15	TGTGCCAGCAGTGAAGGGGACAGGGCGGCGTACGAGCAGTACTTC	CASSEGDRAAYEQYF
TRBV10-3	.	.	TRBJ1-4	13	TGTGCCATCAGTCTGGACCGGAGTGAAAAACTGTTTTTT	CAISLDRSEKLFF
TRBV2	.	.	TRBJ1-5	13	TGTGCCAGCAGTCGGGGGGGGGATCAGCCCCAGCATTTT	CASSRGGDQPQHF
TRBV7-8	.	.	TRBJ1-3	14	TGTGCCAGCAGCTTAGCCAGGGCTGGAAACACCATATATTTT	CASSLARAGNTIYF
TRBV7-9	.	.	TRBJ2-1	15	TGTGCCAGCAGCAAGGACAGCGTTGACTACAATGAGCAGTTCTTC	CASSKDSVDYNEQFF
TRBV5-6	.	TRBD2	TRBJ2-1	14	TGTGCCAGCAGCGCAGGACTAGCGAGCAATGAGCAGTTCTTC	CASSAGLASNEQFF
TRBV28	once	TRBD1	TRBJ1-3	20	TGTGCCAGCAGTTTCCGACCCTGGACAGGCCGTATCCTCTCTGGAAACACCATATATTTT	CASSFRPWTGRILSGNTIYF
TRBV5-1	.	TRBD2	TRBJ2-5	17	TGCGCCAGCAGCTTGGGAGGTAGCGGGAGGGCCCGGGAGACCCAGTACTTC	CASSLGGSGRARETQYF
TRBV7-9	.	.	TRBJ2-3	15	TGTGCCAGCAGCCAGGGACTTCCTAGCACAGATACGCAGTATTTT	CASSQGLPSTDTQYF
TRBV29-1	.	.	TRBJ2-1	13	TGCAGCGTTGAAAGGGTGAGGGTCCCTGAGCAGTTCTTC	CSVERVRVPEQFF